This T cell receptor (beta chain) was sequenced in a study of blood T cell repertoires in COVID-19 (dated by TCRdb to 2018 to 2021). About the study as a whole: Samples from collaborators originated in the United States, Italy and Spain and spanned both the acute and convalescent phases of COVID-19. The prospective study material was composed of cDNA or gDNA derived from T cells, B-cell-depleted T cells, or PBMCs. The repertoires were made available in a free public database intended to serve as a resource for research on the immune response to SARS-CoV-2. Samples came from the ongoing ImmuneRACE study (first 160 participants) plus 1,254 subjects from 6 global collaborators. The dataset comprised deeply sampled blood TCRbeta repertoires from subjects exposed to, actively infected with, or recovered from COVID-19. Where available, HLA class I and class II types were obtained from metadata supplied by the sample provider rather than from assay-based typing. Nearly every sample came with metadata listing a de-identified subject ID, COVID-19 status, age in years and sex.

The collaborating institutions used their own protocols to collect whole blood in K2EDTA tubes. For TCRbeta analysis, collaborators shipped samples as frozen whole blood, isolated PBMCs, or DNA extracted from either of those sample types. According to the germline V gene, CDR1 reads MNHEY and CDR2 reads SVGAGI. The germline V end is reduced by 7 bases and the J end by 5 bases; junction bases left unmatched: 7. The CDR3 sequence holds 13 residues, the cysteine and phenylalanine included. Of all the DNA, just the CDR3 is kept, 39 bases in frame from base 1. General conclusions and limits of the study: The quantity of clinical and demographic metadata differed by source and by participant and was supplied without curation.

As concerns this clone: Its antigen is unknown. Base qualities are not provided; no much larger clone lies one nucleotide away.

TCRbeta CDR3 regions were amplified from genomic DNA using the immunoSEQ Assay, a bias-controlled multiplex PCR. The study's own analysis went as follows. Nucleated cell counts per sample were estimated from amplification of reference gene primers within the assay. Sequence reads were collapsed and filtered to measure the absolute abundance of every unique TCRbeta CDR3 rearrangement. For each sample, productive Simpson clonality was calculated by taking the square root of Simpson's diversity index across productive rearrangements. TCRdb took this table from immuneACCESS and kept in-frame rearrangements with V and J called. Such tables lack part of the clones; where checked against another copy, unresolved V genes explain under half of the gap, and the rest is unexplained. The V and J calls and the clone size are those of that table, but D and trimming were determined from the DNA. This sample comprises 200,000 to 300,000 clones, 75% to 85% of them detected only once. The biggest ten clones account for more than 5.5% of the sample.

The chain is assembled from TRBV6-5 and TRBJ1-1; 7 of the junction bases match TRBD1. The material sequenced was peripheral blood. The receptor comes from a human donor in a cohort sampled during active COVID-19. The nucleotide sequence is TGTGCCAGCAACAGGGGACCCGAGACTGAAGCTTTCTTT. It specifies CASNRGPETEAFF.